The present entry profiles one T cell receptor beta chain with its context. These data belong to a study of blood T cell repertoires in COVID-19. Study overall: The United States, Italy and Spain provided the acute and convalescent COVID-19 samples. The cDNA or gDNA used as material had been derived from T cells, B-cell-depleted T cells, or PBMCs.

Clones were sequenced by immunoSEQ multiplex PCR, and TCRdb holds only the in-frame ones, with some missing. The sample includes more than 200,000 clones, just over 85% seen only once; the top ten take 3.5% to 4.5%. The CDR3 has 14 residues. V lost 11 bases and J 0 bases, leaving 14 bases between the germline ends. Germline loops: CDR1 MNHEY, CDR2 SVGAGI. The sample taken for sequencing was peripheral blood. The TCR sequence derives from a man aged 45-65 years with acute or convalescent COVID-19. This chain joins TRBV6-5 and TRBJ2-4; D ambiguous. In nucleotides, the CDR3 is TGTGCCTCCTCCGGTTTACTAGCCAAAAACATTCAGTACTTC. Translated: CASSGLLAKNIQYF.